The 18 T cell receptor beta chains below come from one sample, sequenced in a study of blood T cells in healthy people across ages. The second PCR ran 7 to 11 cycles with a sample-barcoded 5' primer and J-beta primers. TCRdb reprocessed the 5' RACE reads with MiXCR, giving one entry per CDR3 protein. Found here are more than 700,000 distinct CDR3 sequences, about 53% of them singletons; the top ten hold around 41%. The sample comprised blood. The receptors here all came from a man aged 80 or over in good health.

The rearrangement links TRBV5-4 to TRBJ2-5; 7 positions agree with TRBD2. The CDR3 runs to 14 residues. CDR1 SGHNT and CDR2 YYREEE come from the germline V gene (reference sequence). The V segment lost 4 bases and the J segment 6 bases; nucleotides outside the gene matches: 9. This chain's CDR3 is CASSQDLSGQTQYF. CDR3 sequence (DNA): TGTGCCAGCAGCCAGGACCTTAGCGGGCAGACCCAGTACTTC.

The rearrangement joins TRBV11-2 to TRBJ2-5; the D gene is possibly TRBD1 (5 bases). CDR3 length: 16 residues. Germline loops: CDR1 SGHAT, CDR2 FQNNGV. Trimming removed 2 bases from V and 1 base from J, with 14 bases in between. CDR3 region: CASSLNHGAAQETQYF. DNA for the CDR3: TGTGCCAGCAGCTTAAACCATGGGGCAGCCCAAGAGACCCAGTACTTC.

This clonotype was seen a few times. V is TRBV9 and J is TRBJ2-2; D is unresolved. V was pared by 1 base and J by 2 bases, with 12 bases between. The CDR3 consists of 16 residues. Germline assignment: CDR1 SGDLS and CDR2 YYNGEE. The CDR3 here is CASSVLEAANTGELFF. DNA for the CDR3: TGTGCCAGCAGCGTATTGGAAGCAGCAAACACCGGGGAGCTGTTTTTT.

This clonotype has only a few counts. The rearrangement uses TRBV2 and TRBJ2-1, with D perhaps given as TRBD1 or TRBD2 (5 bases each). The CDR3 runs to 15 residues. V dropped 5 bases and J dropped 0 bases, with 11 bases sitting between them. CDR1 and CDR2 from the germline V gene are SNHLY and FYNNEI. CDR3 amino acids: CASSRGRSSYNEQFF. Written as DNA, the CDR3 is TGTGCCAGCAGTCGGGGACGGAGCTCCTACAATGAGCAGTTCTTC.

This clonotype was observed a handful of times. This chain joins TRBV5-1 and TRBJ2-7; a possible D gene is TRBD2 (6 bases). Germline-derived CDR1 and CDR2 are SGHRS and YFSETQ. This CDR3 has 14 residues. V was cut by 0 bases and J by 7 bases, with 14 bases left in between. In DNA, the CDR3 is TGCGCCAGCAGCTTGGTGTTAGCGGACAATGAGCAGTACTTC. This gives the protein CASSLVLADNEQYF.

This rearrangement joins TRBV29-1 to TRBJ2-2, with TRBD1 matching over 8 bases. V gave up 7 bases and J gave up 1 base; unmatched junction bases: 5. CDR3 length equals 14 residues. Per the germline V gene, CDR1 is SQVTM and CDR2 is ANQGSEA. CDR3 bases: TGCAGCGCAAAAACAGGGGGGAACACCGGGGAGCTGTTTTTT. Protein product: CSAKTGGNTGELFF.

V and J are TRBV12-3 or TRBV12-4 and TRBJ2-5, with D tentatively TRBD2 (6 bases). V dropped 7 bases and J dropped 4 bases, with 16 bases sitting between them. The CDR3 length is 14 residues. DNA of the CDR3: TGTGCCAGCACCCTCCAGGTGGGGGGAGAGACCCAGTACTTC. Encoded protein: CASTLQVGGETQYF.

The rearrangement joins TRBV29-1 to TRBJ1-1; 7 bases line up with TRBD1. CDR1 is SQVTM, CDR2 ANQGSEA, per germline. There are 14 residues in the CDR3. The V and J ends lost 6 bases and 8 bases, in that order; junction bases with no gene match: 15. CDR3 nucleotides: TGCAGCGTCGACCCCGGACAGGCACGGCCGGAAGCTTTCTTT. As protein: CSVDPGQARPEAFF.

To note about this clonotype: The junction shows a germline mismatch at one end, possibly a read error. The chain carries TRBV20-1 and TRBJ1-5; no clear D gene. Germline lookup yields CDR1 DFQATT and CDR2 SNEGSKA (reference sequence). This CDR3 has 16 residues. The CDR3 protein is CGARDPDQRSNQPQHF. Here the CDR3 DNA reads TGCGGTGCTAGAGATCCGGACCAAAGAAGCAATCAGCCCCAGCATTTT.

The V gene is TRBV10-3, the J gene TRBJ1-1, with D tentatively TRBD1 (5 bases). This CDR3 has 14 residues. The V gene lost 4 bases and the J gene lost 1 base, with 10 bases spanning the gap. The germline CDR1 and CDR2 sequences are ENHRY and SYGVKD. The CDR3 DNA follows: TGTGCCATCAGTGCCGGGACGGCGAACACTGAAGCTTTCTTT. Translating it yields CAISAGTANTEAFF.

This clonotype was observed a single time. This chain joins TRBV3-1 and TRBJ2-1, with D unresolved. The CDR3 covers 16 residues. V gave up 5 bases and J gave up 0 bases, with 14 bases separating them. Germline CDR1 is LGHDT and CDR2 is YNNKEL (reference sequence). The CDR3 reads CASSKLFKSSYNEQFF. In nucleotides, the CDR3 is TGTGCCAGCAGCAAGCTGTTCAAGAGCTCCTACAATGAGCAGTTCTTC.

Written as DNA, the CDR3 is TGTGCCAGCAGCTTAGTTGTTCGACTACCAAAAGCCGATGAGCAGTTCTTC. Protein product: CASSLVVRLPKADEQFF. The chain couples TRBV11-2 to TRBJ2-1; D might be TRBD2 (5 bases). V lost 1 base to trimming and J lost 8 bases, with 21 bases between them. The germline gives CDR1 SGHAT, CDR2 FQNNGV. This CDR3 comprises 17 residues.

The rearrangement joins TRBV20-1 to TRBJ2-1; 11 nucleotides align to TRBD2. Trimming at V came to 3 bases and at J to 1 base, leaving 2 bases not matched to a gene. Germline V gene sequence: CDR1 DFQATT, CDR2 SNEGSKA (reference sequence). The CDR3 consists of 15 residues. The CDR3 sequence: CSASGTSGSYNEQFF. DNA of the CDR3: TGCAGTGCTAGCGGGACTAGCGGTTCCTACAATGAGCAGTTCTTC.

The rearrangement uses TRBV28 and TRBJ1-6, with 7 nucleotides matching TRBD1. The CDR3 runs to 17 residues. Germline-derived CDR1 and CDR2 are MDHEN and SYDVKM. V dropped 2 bases and J dropped 7; count of bases not matched to a gene: 11. CDR3 sequence reads: CASSLRTPGTANSPLHF. CDR3 bases: TGTGCCAGCAGTTTAAGGACCCCCGGGACAGCAAATTCACCCCTCCACTTT. The full variable domain, in which reference TRBV28 and TRBJ1-6 provide the parts outside the CDR3, is DVKVTQSSRYLVKRTGEKVFLECVQDMDHENMFWYRQDPGLGLRLIYFSYDVKMKEKGDIPEGYSVSREKKERFSLILESASTNQTSMYLCASSLRTPGTANSPLHFGNGTRLTVT.

The chain is built from TRBV7-9 and TRBJ1-3; no clear D. Trimming removed 5 bases at V and 4 bases at J, with 9 bases between. From germline, CDR1 is SEHNR and CDR2 FQNEAQ (reference sequence). CDR3 size: 13 residues. The CDR3 nucleotides are TGTGCCAGCAGCCCCCTGGGAGGAAACACCATATATTTT. It encodes CASSPLGGNTIYF.

V and J are TRBV24-1 and TRBJ1-2; 8 bases agree with TRBD1. Trimming cost V 4 bases and J 3 bases; bases outside gene matches: 3. This CDR3 comprises 14 residues. The germline V gene has CDR1 KGHDR and CDR2 SFDVKD. CDR3 bases: TGTGCCACCAGTGAAATGACAGGGGACTATGGCTACACCTTC. The encoded protein is CATSEMTGDYGYTF.

This clonotype was found a few times. The chain joins TRBV19 to TRBJ2-5; D might be TRBD2 (6 bases). The V end lost 5 bases, the J end lost 5 bases, and 15 bases lay between the germline ends. This CDR3 spans 14 amino acids. The germline CDR1 and CDR2 sequences are LNHDA and SQIVND (reference sequence). DNA for the CDR3: TGTGCCAGTAGTGCCCGCGGGGTCGGTGAGACCCAGTACTTC. This encodes CASSARGVGETQYF.

This clonotype appeared a few times. The chain is built from TRBV7-9 and TRBJ2-1, with 11 bases fitting TRBD2. CDR3 length: 15 residues. CDR1 SEHNR and CDR2 FQNEAQ come from the germline V gene (reference sequence). V was pared by 5 bases and J by 7 bases, with 7 bases of the junction left unmatched. The CDR3 is CASSDTSGRGNEQFF. The CDR3 nucleotides are TGTGCCAGCAGCGACACTAGCGGGAGAGGTAATGAGCAGTTCTTC.